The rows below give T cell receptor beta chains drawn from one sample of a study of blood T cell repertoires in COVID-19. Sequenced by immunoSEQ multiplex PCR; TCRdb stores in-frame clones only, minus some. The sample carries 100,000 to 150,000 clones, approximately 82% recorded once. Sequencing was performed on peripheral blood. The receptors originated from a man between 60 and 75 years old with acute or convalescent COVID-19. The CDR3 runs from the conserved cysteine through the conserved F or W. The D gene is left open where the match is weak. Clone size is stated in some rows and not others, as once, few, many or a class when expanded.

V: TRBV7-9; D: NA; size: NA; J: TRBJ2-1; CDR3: CASSLGLRVNEQFF; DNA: TGTGCCAGCAGCTTAGGCCTCAGGGTAAATGAGCAGTTCTTC
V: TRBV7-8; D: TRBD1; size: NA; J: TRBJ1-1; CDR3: CASSLQGIEAFF; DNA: TGTGCCAGCAGCCTACAGGGGATTGAAGCTTTCTTT
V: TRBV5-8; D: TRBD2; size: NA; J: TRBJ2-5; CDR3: CASSPGLAGAETQYF; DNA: TGTGCCAGCAGCCCGGGACTAGCGGGAGCGGAGACCCAGTACTTC
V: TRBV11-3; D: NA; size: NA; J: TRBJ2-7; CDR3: CASSLAGTYEQYF; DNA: TGTGCCAGCAGCTTGGCAGGGACCTACGAGCAGTACTTC
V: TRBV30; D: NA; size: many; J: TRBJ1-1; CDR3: CVGRPEAFF; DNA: TGTGTTGGCAGGCCTGAAGCTTTCTTT
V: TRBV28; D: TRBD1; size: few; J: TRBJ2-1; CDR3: CASSLTGGPWDEQFF; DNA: TGTGCCAGCAGTCTGACAGGGGGCCCCTGGGATGAGCAGTTCTTC
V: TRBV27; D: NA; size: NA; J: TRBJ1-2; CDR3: CASSLYSGRANYGYTF; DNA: TGTGCCAGCAGTTTATACTCAGGCAGGGCTAACTATGGCTACACCTTC
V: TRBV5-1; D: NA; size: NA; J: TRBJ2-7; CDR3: CASSLGQEAYEQYF; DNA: TGCGCCAGCAGCTTGGGACAGGAGGCCTACGAGCAGTACTTC
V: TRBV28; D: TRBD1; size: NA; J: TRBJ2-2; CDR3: CASRSLFQGAGELFF; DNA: TGTGCCAGCAGATCCCTCTTTCAGGGGGCCGGGGAGCTGTTTTTT
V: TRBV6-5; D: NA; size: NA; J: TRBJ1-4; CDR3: CASRKGARDEKLFF; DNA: TGTGCCAGCAGGAAAGGGGCCCGAGATGAAAAACTGTTTTTT
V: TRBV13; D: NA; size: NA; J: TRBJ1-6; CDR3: CASSTRSSYNSPLHF; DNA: TGTGCCAGCAGCACCCGGAGCTCCTATAATTCACCCCTCCACTTT
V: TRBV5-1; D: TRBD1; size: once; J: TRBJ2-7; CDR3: CASSLEQGAGEQYF; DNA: TGCGCCAGCAGCTTGGAACAGGGGGCGGGCGAGCAGTACTTC
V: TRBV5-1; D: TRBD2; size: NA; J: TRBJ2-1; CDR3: CASSSTSGSYNEQFF; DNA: TGCGCCAGCAGCTCCACTAGCGGTTCCTACAATGAGCAGTTCTTC
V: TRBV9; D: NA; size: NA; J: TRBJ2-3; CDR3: CASSVRGSSTDTQYF; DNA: TGTGCCAGCAGCGTAAGGGGATCAAGCACAGATACGCAGTATTTT
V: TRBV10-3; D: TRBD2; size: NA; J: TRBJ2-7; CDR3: CAISVGGIYEQYF; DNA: TGTGCCATCAGTGTGGGAGGGATCTACGAGCAGTACTTC
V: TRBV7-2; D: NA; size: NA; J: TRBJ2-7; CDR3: CASSLGRASYEQYF; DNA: TGTGCCAGCAGCTTAGGGAGGGCCTCCTACGAGCAGTACTTC
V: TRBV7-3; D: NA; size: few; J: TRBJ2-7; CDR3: CASSFGPSGPYEQYF; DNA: TGTGCCAGCAGCTTTGGGCCCAGCGGACCCTACGAGCAGTACTTC
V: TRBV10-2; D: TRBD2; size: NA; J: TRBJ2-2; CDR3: CATWTSGENTGELFF; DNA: TGCGCCACCTGGACTAGCGGGGAGAACACCGGGGAGCTGTTTTTT
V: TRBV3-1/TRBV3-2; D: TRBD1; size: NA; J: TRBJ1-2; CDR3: CASSQGQPTSYGYTF; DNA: TGTGCCAGCAGCCAGGGACAGCCGACCTCCTATGGCTACACCTTC
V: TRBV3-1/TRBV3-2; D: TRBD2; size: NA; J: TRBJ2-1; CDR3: CASSQRSGAYNEQFF; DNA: TGTGCCAGCAGCCAGCGGAGCGGGGCCTACAATGAGCAGTTCTTC
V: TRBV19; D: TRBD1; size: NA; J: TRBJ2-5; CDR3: CASSTTGAGTQYF; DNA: TGTGCCAGTAGTACGACAGGGGCAGGGACCCAGTACTTC
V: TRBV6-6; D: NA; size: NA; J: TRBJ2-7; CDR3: CASSYSGAPYEQYF; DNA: TGTGCCAGCAGTTACTCGGGGGCCCCCTACGAGCAGTACTTC
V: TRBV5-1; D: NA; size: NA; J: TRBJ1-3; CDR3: CASSGASSGNTIYF; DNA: TGCGCCAGCAGCGGGGCAAGCTCTGGAAACACCATATATTTT
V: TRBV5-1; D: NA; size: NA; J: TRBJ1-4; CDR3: CASSIGQNEKLFF; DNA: TGCGCCAGCAGCATTGGACAGAATGAAAAACTGTTTTTT